A selection of T cell receptor beta chains follows, all from one sample in a study of cytomegalovirus exposure and HLA in healthy donors. Measured with immunoSEQ multiplex PCR; TCRdb has only the in-frame clones, and not every one. Of roughly 55,000 clones detected, roughly 70% appear once; the ten largest clones hold less than 35%. Sequences were obtained from PBMCs. These receptors came from a man aged 40-55 years in good health and CMV-seropositive. The CDR3 runs from the conserved cysteine through the conserved F or W. A D gene is named only where the DNA matches it firmly. Not all rows give a size; the values are once, few, many and, for expanded clones, a class.

V gene	J gene	clone size	D gene	CDR3 protein	CDR3 DNA
TRBV2	TRBJ1-2	.	.	CASSPPEGGYTF	TGTGCCAGCAGCCCGCCGGAGGGAGGCTACACCTTC
TRBV4-2	TRBJ2-7	.	.	CASSQGAAATYEQYF	TGTGCCAGCAGCCAGGGGGCCGCGGCTACCTACGAGCAGTACTTC
TRBV6-1	TRBJ2-2	.	TRBD2	CASSLLGGEGGELFF	TGTGCCAGCAGCCTACTCGGGGGGGAAGGCGGGGAGCTGTTTTTT
TRBV9	TRBJ2-1	.	.	CASSSLVGFNEQFF	TGTGCCAGCAGCAGCCTAGTCGGGTTCAATGAGCAGTTCTTC
TRBV2	TRBJ2-7	.	.	CASSDRTVYEQYF	TGTGCCAGCAGTGACAGGACAGTCTACGAGCAGTACTTC
TRBV11-2	TRBJ2-7	.	.	CASGLAYEQYF	TGTGCCAGCGGACTCGCCTACGAGCAGTACTTC
TRBV5-1	TRBJ2-3	.	TRBD2	CASSLEGSGVADTQYF	TGCGCCAGCAGCTTGGAGGGTAGCGGGGTGGCAGATACGCAGTATTTT
TRBV5-1	TRBJ2-5	.	.	CASSSTGTVSQETQYF	TGCGCCAGCAGCTCGACAGGGACTGTATCCCAAGAGACCCAGTACTTC
TRBV4-2	TRBJ2-3	.	TRBD2	CASSPSGGDTDTQYF	TGTGCCAGCAGCCCTAGCGGGGGGGATACAGATACGCAGTATTTT
TRBV6-5	TRBJ1-2	.	.	CASSFGDTANYGYTF	TGTGCCAGCAGTTTCGGGGACACTGCTAACTATGGCTACACCTTC
TRBV9	TRBJ2-5	.	TRBD2	CASSAGLAGGYQETQYF	TGTGCCAGCAGCGCGGGACTAGCGGGGGGGTACCAAGAGACCCAGTACTTC
TRBV4-3	TRBJ2-5	once	.	CASSQDKGKGGETQYF	TGCGCCAGCAGCCAAGATAAAGGGAAGGGGGGGGAGACCCAGTACTTC
TRBV5-6	TRBJ2-5	.	.	CASSLGELQETQYF	TGTGCCAGCAGCTTGGGGGAGCTCCAAGAGACCCAGTACTTC
TRBV4-1	TRBJ2-5	.	TRBD1	CASSQRTGGAETQYF	TGCGCCAGCAGCCAACGGACAGGGGGCGCGGAGACCCAGTACTTC
TRBV7-3	TRBJ2-1	.	TRBD2	CASSFLVGGGFNEQFF	TGTGCCAGCAGCTTCCTGGTAGGCGGGGGGTTTAATGAGCAGTTCTTC
TRBV6-4	TRBJ2-7	.	.	CASSPTGLAYEQYF	TGTGCCAGCAGTCCGACAGGCCTAGCCTACGAGCAGTACTTC
TRBV7-9	TRBJ1-1	.	TRBD1	CASSPPRGRTEAFF	TGTGCCAGCAGCCCCCCCAGGGGGCGAACTGAAGCTTTCTTT
TRBV4-1	TRBJ1-5	.	.	CASSQPLGDNQPQHF	TGCGCCAGCAGCCAACCCCTCGGGGACAATCAGCCCCAGCATTTT
TRBV5-1	TRBJ2-6	.	.	CASSALDRANVLTF	TGCGCCAGCTCGGCCCTAGACCGAGCCAACGTCCTGACTTTC
TRBV5-1	TRBJ2-1	.	.	CASSLDTKSSYNEQFF	TGCGCCAGCAGCCTGGACACTAAGAGCTCCTACAATGAGCAGTTCTTC
TRBV2	TRBJ2-5	.	.	CASSEGRSRGQETQYF	TGTGCCAGCAGTGAAGGAAGGTCAAGGGGCCAAGAGACCCAGTACTTC
TRBV6-6	TRBJ2-2	.	TRBD2	CASSFTSVGTGELFF	TGTGCCAGCAGTTTCACTAGCGTTGGCACCGGGGAGCTGTTTTTT
TRBV4-1	TRBJ2-1	.	TRBD1	CASKRQGATNEQFF	TGCGCCAGTAAAAGACAGGGGGCGACCAATGAGCAGTTCTTC
TRBV4-1	TRBJ2-3	.	TRBD2	CATSVGGTRDTQYF	TGCGCCACCTCGGTAGGCGGGACTAGAGATACGCAGTATTTT
TRBV4-1	TRBJ2-7	.	TRBD1	CASSQDTGQIYEQYF	TGCGCCAGCAGCCAAGATACGGGACAGATTTACGAGCAGTACTTC
TRBV28	TRBJ2-7	.	.	CASSLTESSYEQYF	TGTGCCAGCAGTTTAACAGAGAGCTCCTACGAGCAGTACTTC
TRBV15	TRBJ2-2	.	.	CATEFSRATGELFF	TGTGCCACCGAATTTAGCAGGGCCACCGGGGAGCTGTTTTTT
TRBV15	TRBJ1-5	.	TRBD1	CATSQRGTGDQPQHF	TGTGCCACCAGCCAGAGGGGGACAGGGGACCAGCCCCAGCATTTT
TRBV7-3	TRBJ2-3	few	TRBD2	CASSFRASGVGVDTQYF	TGTGCCAGCAGCTTCCGGGCTAGCGGGGTTGGGGTGGATACGCAGTATTTT
TRBV9	TRBJ2-1	.	TRBD2	CASSSGSGGARNEQFF	TGTGCCAGCAGCTCAGGCAGCGGGGGGGCTCGGAATGAGCAGTTCTTC
TRBV4-1	TRBJ2-5	.	.	CASSPSSGSAAETQYF	TGCGCCAGCAGCCCTTCTTCGGGTTCGGCGGCGGAGACCCAGTACTTC
TRBV18	TRBJ1-1	once	.	CASSPQLKTEAFF	TGTGCCAGCTCACCACAATTAAAAACTGAAGCTTTCTTT
TRBV7-2	TRBJ2-3	.	TRBD2	CASSFGNPGLAGDTQYF	TGTGCCAGCAGCTTTGGCAACCCGGGACTAGCAGGGGATACGCAGTATTTT
TRBV5-1	TRBJ1-1	.	.	CASSADGGRSTSEAFF	TGCGCCAGCAGCGCCGACGGGGGGAGGAGTACATCTGAAGCTTTCTTT
TRBV7-2	TRBJ1-2	.	.	CASSQNGGESYTF	TGTGCCAGCAGCCAGAACGGGGGAGAGAGCTACACCTTC
TRBV14	TRBJ1-1	.	.	CASSQSGRRYPEAFF	TGTGCCAGCAGCCAGTCAGGGAGGAGGTATCCTGAAGCTTTCTTT
TRBV11-2	TRBJ2-7	.	.	CASRLRPGSPYEQYF	TGTGCCAGCAGACTTAGACCTGGTAGCCCCTACGAGCAGTACTTC
TRBV5-1	TRBJ2-2	few	.	CASSLAGSANTGELFF	TGCGCCAGCAGCTTGGCAGGATCCGCGAACACCGGGGAGCTGTTTTTT
TRBV30	TRBJ1-2	.	.	CAWSDREEGNYGYTF	TGTGCCTGGAGTGACAGGGAAGAGGGTAACTATGGCTACACCTTC
TRBV7-2	TRBJ1-2	.	.	CASSSRGRGAEDYGYTF	TGTGCCAGCAGCTCCAGGGGTCGGGGGGCTGAGGACTATGGCTACACCTTC
TRBV25-1	TRBJ1-1	.	TRBD1	CASSVADRGSSNTEAFF	TGTGCCAGCAGTGTCGCTGACAGGGGGTCTTCGAACACTGAAGCTTTCTTT
TRBV6-1	TRBJ2-7	.	TRBD1	CASSGGTGGATEQYF	TGTGCCAGCAGCGGCGGGACAGGGGGCGCGACCGAGCAGTACTTC
TRBV7-2	TRBJ2-7	.	TRBD1	CASSNRGVDEQYF	TGTGCCAGCAGCAACAGGGGGGTAGACGAGCAGTACTTC
TRBV7-2	TRBJ1-1	few	.	CATTYVRQGTEAFF	TGTGCCACCACCTATGTAAGGCAGGGAACTGAAGCTTTCTTT
TRBV12-5	TRBJ2-7	.	.	CASGFQESYEQYF	TGTGCTAGTGGTTTCCAGGAATCCTACGAGCAGTACTTC
TRBV7-2	TRBJ1-1	.	.	CASSLWGGAIVTEAFF	TGTGCCAGCAGCTTATGGGGGGGGGCTATCGTGACTGAAGCTTTCTTT
TRBV6-4	TRBJ2-6	.	.	CASSDSAGGANVLTF	TGTGCCAGCAGTGACTCGGCTGGTGGGGCCAACGTCCTGACTTTC
TRBV6-5	TRBJ1-3	.	.	CASSRETAGNTIYF	TGTGCCAGCAGTAGGGAGACGGCCGGAAACACCATATATTTT
TRBV19	TRBJ1-5	.	.	CASSISQGTQPQHF	TGTGCCAGTAGTATAAGCCAGGGAACCCAGCCCCAGCATTTT
TRBV18	TRBJ2-1	once	.	CASSPDWAAYNEQFF	TGTGCCAGCTCACCGGACTGGGCGGCCTACAATGAGCAGTTCTTC
TRBV11-3	TRBJ1-4	.	.	CASSLMQGEKLFF	TGTGCCAGCAGCTTAATGCAGGGCGAAAAACTGTTTTTT
TRBV9	TRBJ2-7	once	.	CASSVLNRVTYEQYF	TGTGCCAGCAGCGTACTGAACAGGGTAACCTACGAGCAGTACTTC
TRBV14	TRBJ1-6	.	.	CASSPAYNSPLHF	TGTGCCAGCAGCCCAGCCTATAATTCACCCCTCCACTTT
TRBV4-2	TRBJ2-3	.	.	CASSQVGVSGTDTQYF	TGTGCCAGCAGCCAAGTAGGGGTGAGTGGCACAGATACGCAGTATTTT
TRBV20-1	TRBJ1-1	.	.	CSATQGSEAFF	TGCAGTGCCACTCAGGGTTCTGAAGCTTTCTTT
TRBV18	TRBJ2-2	.	.	CASSPRERGELFF	TGTGCCAGCTCACCCCGGGAGCGCGGGGAGCTGTTTTTT
TRBV19	TRBJ2-3	.	.	CASSPRGDTQYF	TGTGCCAGTAGCCCCAGGGGAGATACGCAGTATTTT
TRBV7-9	TRBJ1-4	few	.	CASSSITYQRGEKLFF	TGTGCCAGCAGCTCTATCACGTATCAACGGGGTGAAAAACTGTTTTTT